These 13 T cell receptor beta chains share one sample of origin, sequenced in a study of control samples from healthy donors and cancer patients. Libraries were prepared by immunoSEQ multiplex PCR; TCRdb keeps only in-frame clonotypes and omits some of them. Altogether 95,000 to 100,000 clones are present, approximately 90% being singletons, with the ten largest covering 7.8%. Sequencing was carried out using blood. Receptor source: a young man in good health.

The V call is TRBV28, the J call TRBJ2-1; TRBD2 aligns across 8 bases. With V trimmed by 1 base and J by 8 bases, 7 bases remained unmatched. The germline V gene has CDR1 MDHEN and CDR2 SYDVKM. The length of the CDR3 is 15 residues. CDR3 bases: TGTGCCAGCAGTTTATTCCGGGAGGGCCGGGATGAGCAGTTCTTC. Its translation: CASSLFREGRDEQFF.

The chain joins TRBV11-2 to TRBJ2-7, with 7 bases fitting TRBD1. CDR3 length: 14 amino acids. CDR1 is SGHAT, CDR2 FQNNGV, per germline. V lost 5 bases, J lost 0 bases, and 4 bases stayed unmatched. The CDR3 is CASSLWDSSYEQYV. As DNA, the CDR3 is TGTGCCAGCAGCCTATGGGACAGCTCCTACGAGCAGTACGTC.

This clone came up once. The CDR3 DNA follows: TGTGCCAGTAGTCCATGGGACAGGGGTAACTATGGCTACACCTTC. Translated, it gives CASSPWDRGNYGYTF. V gene TRBV19 combines with J gene TRBJ1-2; 10 nucleotides match TRBD1. This CDR3 is built from 15 residues. Unmatched junction bases numbered 4, after V lost 5 bases and J lost 1 base. The germline V gene has CDR1 LNHDA and CDR2 SQIVND (reference sequence).

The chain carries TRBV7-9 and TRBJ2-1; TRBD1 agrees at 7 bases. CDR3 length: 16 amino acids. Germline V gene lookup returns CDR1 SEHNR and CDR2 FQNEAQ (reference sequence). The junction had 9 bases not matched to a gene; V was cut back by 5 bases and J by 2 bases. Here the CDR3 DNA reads TGTGCCAGCAGCCCCAGACAGGGAGAAACCTACAATGAGCAGTTCTTC. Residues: CASSPRQGETYNEQFF.

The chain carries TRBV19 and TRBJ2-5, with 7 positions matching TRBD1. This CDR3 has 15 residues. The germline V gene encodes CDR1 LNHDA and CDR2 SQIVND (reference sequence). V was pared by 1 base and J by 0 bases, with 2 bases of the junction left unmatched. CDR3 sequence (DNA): TGTGCCAGTAGTATAGTGGGGACAGACCAAGAGACCCAGTACTTC. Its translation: CASSIVGTDQETQYF.

The CDR3 loop reads CASSLRGQGEGQPQHF. The CDR3 DNA reads as TGTGCCAGCAGCTTAAGAGGACAGGGGGAGGGTCAGCCCCAGCATTTT. The V and J genes are TRBV5-5 and TRBJ1-5, with 10 bases fitting TRBD1. The CDR3 totals 16 residues. V lost 2 bases to trimming and J lost 6 bases; unmatched junction nucleotides: 8. Germline loops: CDR1 SGHKS, CDR2 YYEKEE (reference sequence). Combining the CDR3 with reference TRBV5-5 and TRBJ1-5 gives the whole variable domain DAGVTQSPTHLIKTRGQQVTLRCSPISGHKSVSWYQQVLGQGPQFIFQYYEKEERGRGNFPDRFSARQFPNYSSELNVNALLLGDSALYLCASSLRGQGEGQPQHFGDGTRLSIL.

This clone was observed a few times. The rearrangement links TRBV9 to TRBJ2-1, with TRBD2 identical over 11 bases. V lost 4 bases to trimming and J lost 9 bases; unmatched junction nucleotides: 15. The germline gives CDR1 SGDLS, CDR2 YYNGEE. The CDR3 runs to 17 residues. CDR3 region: CASSPSTSGALGSEQFF. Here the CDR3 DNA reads TGTGCCAGCAGCCCTTCGACTAGCGGGGCCCTAGGGAGTGAGCAGTTCTTC.

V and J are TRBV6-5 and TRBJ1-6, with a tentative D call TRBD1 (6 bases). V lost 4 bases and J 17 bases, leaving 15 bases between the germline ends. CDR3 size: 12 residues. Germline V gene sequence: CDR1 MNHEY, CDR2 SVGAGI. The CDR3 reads CASSSQYREIHF. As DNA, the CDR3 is TGTGCCAGCAGTTCCCAGTACAGGGAGATCCACTTT.

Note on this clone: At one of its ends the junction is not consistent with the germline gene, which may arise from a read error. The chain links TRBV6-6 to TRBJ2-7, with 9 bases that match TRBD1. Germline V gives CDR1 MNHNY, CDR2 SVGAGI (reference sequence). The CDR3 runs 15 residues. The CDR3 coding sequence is TGTGCCGGCAGACCACCCGGGACAGGGATCTACGAGCAGTACTTC. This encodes CAGRPPGTGIYEQYF.

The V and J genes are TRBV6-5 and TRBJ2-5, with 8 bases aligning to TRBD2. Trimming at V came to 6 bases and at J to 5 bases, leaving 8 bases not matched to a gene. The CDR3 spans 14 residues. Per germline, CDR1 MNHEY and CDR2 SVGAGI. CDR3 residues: CASSVSGGRETQYF. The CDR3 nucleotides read TGTGCCAGCAGCGTCTCGGGGGGGCGGGAGACCCAGTACTTC.

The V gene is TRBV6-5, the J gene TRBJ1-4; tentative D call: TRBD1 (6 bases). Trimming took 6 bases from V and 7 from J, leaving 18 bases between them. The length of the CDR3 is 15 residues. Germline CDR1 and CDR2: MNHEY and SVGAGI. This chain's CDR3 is CASSRAGALSEKLFF. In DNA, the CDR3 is TGTGCCAGCAGCCGCGCAGGGGCGTTAAGTGAAAAACTGTTTTTT.

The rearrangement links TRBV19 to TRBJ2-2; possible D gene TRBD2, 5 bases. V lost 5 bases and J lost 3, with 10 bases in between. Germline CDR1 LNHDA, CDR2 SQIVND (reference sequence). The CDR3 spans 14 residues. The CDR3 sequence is CASSSLGDTGELFF. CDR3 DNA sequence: TGTGCCAGTAGTTCTCTCGGGGACACCGGGGAGCTGTTTTTT.

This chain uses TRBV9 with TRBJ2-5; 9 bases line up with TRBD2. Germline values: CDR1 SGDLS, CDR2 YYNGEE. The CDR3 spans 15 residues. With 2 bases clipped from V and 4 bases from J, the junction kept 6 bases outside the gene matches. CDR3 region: CASSVGSGGGETQYF. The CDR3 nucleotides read TGTGCCAGCAGCGTGGGTAGCGGGGGAGGAGAGACCCAGTACTTC.